Described below is a single TCR beta chain sequence and its context. Antigen unknown. The CDR3 totals 10 residues. V gave up 6 bases and J gave up 7 bases, with 9 bases separating them. CDR1 SQVTM and CDR2 ANQGSEA come from the germline V gene. The entry originates in a study of human T cells and chemical hapten exposure. On the study more broadly: Small differences in pooled library volume mainly drove the variation in TCR yields per sample. Study-wide findings and caveats: DPC sensitization did not alter TCRs above 1 in 1000 frequency.

From whole blood left unfractionated, total RNA was extracted. Single cDNA molecules in the library carried unique molecular identifiers attached during preparation. MiXCR, run by TCRdb on the 5' RACE reads, gives a single entry per CDR3 protein. The data contain 110,000 or so distinct CDR3 sequences, approximately 19% of them singletons. The clonotype originates from a human donor in good health. V and J are TRBV29-1 and TRBJ1-1, with unresolved D. The CDR3 nucleotides read TGCAGCGTAGATCAGCTTGAAGCTTTCTTT. Protein sequence: CSVDQLEAFF.